These T cell receptor beta chains were read from a single sample in a study of response to subunit inactivated influenza vaccine. MiXCR, applied by TCRdb to the RT-PCR reads, yields one record per CDR3 protein. Among roughly 620,000 distinct CDR3 sequences, over 9% were seen once, and the ten largest hold approximately 10%. These sequences were also reported in another study, on T cells expressing NK-cell markers.

Sequencing was performed on PBMCs from blood, taken on the day of vaccination. These receptors all come from a man in his forties or fifties who received an inactivated influenza vaccine. Each CDR3 is given with its conserved first and last residue. A D gene is named only where the DNA matches it firmly. Clone size appears in some rows only: once, few, many, or a class for an expanded clone.

>TRBJ2-6|-|-|TRBV3-1
TGTGCCAGCAGCCAAGTTCCAGGGAGCTCTGGGGCCAACGTCCTGACTTTC
CASSQVPGSSGANVLTF
>TRBJ2-7|-|-|TRBV28
TGTGCCAGCACCACAGACATGGACTACGAGCAGTACTTC
CASTTDMDYEQYF
>TRBJ2-4|few|-|TRBV7-9
TGTGCCAGCAGCTCCCCCCAACTAGCCAAAAACATTCAGTACTTC
CASSSPQLAKNIQYF
>TRBJ2-7|-|-|TRBV10-2
TGCGCCAGCAGTGAGCCGAATTACGAGCAGTACTTC
CASSEPNYEQYF
>TRBJ2-1|few|TRBD2|TRBV29-1
TGCAGCGTTGAGCGACTAGCGGGAGCCTCATACAATGAGCAGTTCTTC
CSVERLAGASYNEQFF
>TRBJ2-7|few|-|TRBV5-1
TGCGCCAGCAGCTTGGATTCCGGGGGCCTTGACGAGCAGTACTTC
CASSLDSGGLDEQYF
>TRBJ2-6|-|-|TRBV29-1
TGCAGCGTTGATGTGGACTCTGGGGCCAACGTCCTGACTTTC
CSVDVDSGANVLTF
>TRBJ1-1|few|TRBD1|TRBV7-9
TGTGCCAGCACCCCGGGACAGGGAAGGGGGAACACTGAAGCTTTCTTT
CASTPGQGRGNTEAFF
>TRBJ2-5|-|-|TRBV20-1
TGCAGTGCTAGAGCAGGGGTGCCCCAAGAGACCCAGTACTTC
CSARAGVPQETQYF
>TRBJ2-7|-|-|TRBV20-1
TGCAGTGCTAGTCCGGCAGGGGCGTCCTACGAGCAGTACTTC
CSASPAGASYEQYF
>TRBJ1-5|few|-|TRBV20-1
TGCAGTGCTAGAGAAGGGGGGGCCCAACAGCCCCAGCATTTT
CSAREGGAQQPQHF
>TRBJ2-7|few|-|TRBV5-1
TGCGCCAGCAGCTTGGCCTGGATGAGCGAGCAGTACTTC
CASSLAWMSEQYF
>TRBJ1-5|few|-|TRBV6-2/TRBV6-3
TGTGCCAGCGAGGGGCGGGGTTTAAGCGGCAATCAGCCCCAGCATTTT
CASEGRGLSGNQPQHF
>TRBJ2-3|once|TRBD2|TRBV29-1
TGCAGCGTTGGGGGACTAGCGGGAGTCGGCACAGATACGCAGTATTTT
CSVGGLAGVGTDTQYF
>TRBJ2-5|-|-|TRBV20-1
TGCAGTTCTAGAGATTTCAGGGGCAGTGAGACCCAGTACTTC
CSSRDFRGSETQYF